The 10 T cell receptor beta chains reported below all come from one sample, sequenced in a study of cytotoxic CD8 clonotypes in ibrutinib-treated CLL. Here immunoSEQ multiplex PCR was the method, and the copy in TCRdb shows in-frame clones only, minus some. The sample shows around 250,000 clones, around 70% of them seen only once. The sample here was PBMCs, taken after 24 months of ibrutinib treatment. These receptors originate from a human donor with chronic lymphocytic leukemia.

The J gene is TRBJ2-4, the V gene TRBV5-4, with a possible D match to TRBD2 (6 bases). CDR3 size: 15 residues. V lost 3 bases, J lost 0 bases, and 10 bases lay in between. Per the germline V gene, CDR1 is SGHNT and CDR2 is YYREEE (reference sequence). CDR3: CASSWSGLAKNIQYF. CDR3 coding DNA: TGTGCCAGCAGCTGGTCGGGACTAGCCAAAAACATTCAGTACTTC.

The chain recombines TRBV11-1 with TRBJ2-1; D is possibly TRBD1 (5 bases). From germline, CDR1 is SGHAT and CDR2 FQDESV (reference sequence). V lost 5 bases and J lost 0, with 20 bases in between. The CDR3 has 18 residues. CDR3 bases: TGTGCCAGCAGCATACCCACAGGTTTGTCGAGCTCCTACAATGAGCAGTTCTTC. It codes for CASSIPTGLSSSYNEQFF. The entire variable domain, with the rest obtained from reference TRBV11-1 and TRBJ2-1, is as follows: EAEVAQSPRYKITEKSQAVAFWCDPISGHATLYWYRQILGQGPELLVQFQDESVVDDSQLPKDRFSAERLKGVDSTLKIQPAELGDSAMYLCASSIPTGLSSSYNEQFFGPGTRLTVL.

The chain joins TRBV7-3 to TRBJ2-5; tentatively, D is TRBD2 (6 bases). V shed 3 bases and J shed 5 bases, with 16 bases lying between them. The CDR3 contains 15 residues. CDR1 and CDR2 (germline): SGHTA, FQGTGA. The CDR3 DNA follows: TGTGCCAGCAGCTTTAAAAGCGGGCCCAGGGAGACCCAGTACTTC. It translates to CASSFKSGPRETQYF. The full variable domain, in which reference TRBV7-3 and TRBJ2-5 provide the parts outside the CDR3, is GAGVSQTPSNKVTEKGKYVELRCDPISGHTALYWYRQSLGQGPEFLIYFQGTGAADDSGLPNDRFFAVRPEGSVSTLKIQRTERGDSAVYLCASSFKSGPRETQYFGPGTRLLVL.

This clone has a handful of counts. The rearrangement links TRBV6-4 to TRBJ2-1, with 7 bases identical to TRBD1. The germline CDR1 and CDR2 sequences are MRHNA and SNTAGT. Trimming cost V 3 bases and J 9 bases; bases outside gene matches: 8. CDR3 length: 14 amino acids. The CDR3 coding sequence is TGTGCCAGCAGTGAACAGGGGAGTAAAGGTGAGCAGTTCTTC. It specifies CASSEQGSKGEQFF.

This clone was seen a handful of times. The chain links TRBV14 to TRBJ2-7; 8 nucleotides line up with TRBD2. Germline CDR1 is SGHDN and CDR2 is FVKESK. The CDR3 runs to 15 residues. V was clipped by 4 bases and J by 2 bases; unmatched bases: 7. The CDR3 DNA follows: TGTGCCAGCAGCCCCATTCTAGCGGGTGCCTACGAGCAGTACTTC. It translates to CASSPILAGAYEQYF.

V and J are TRBV18 and TRBJ2-3; D call uncertain. Looked up from germline, CDR1 is KGHSH and CDR2 is LQKENI. V was cut by 3 bases and J by 4 bases, with 11 bases left in between. The length of the CDR3 is 14 residues. CDR3 nucleotide sequence: TGTGCCAGCTCACCGAAAGGTCCTCCAGATACGCAGTATTTT. This encodes CASSPKGPPDTQYF.

V is TRBV14 and J is TRBJ2-2; 9 bases fit TRBD2. Germline trimming cut 0 bases from V and 6 bases from J; bases unmatched to any gene: 20. From germline, CDR1 is SGHDN and CDR2 FVKESK. CDR3 length: 21 amino acids. CDR3 loop: CASSQDRHSLWGLASPGELFF. Written as DNA, the CDR3 is TGTGCCAGCAGCCAAGATCGGCATTCATTGTGGGGACTAGCTAGTCCCGGGGAGCTGTTTTTT.

V is TRBV28 and J is TRBJ2-1; no firm D call. Deletions cut 1 base from V and 10 bases from J, with 5 bases between. The germline V gene encodes CDR1 MDHEN and CDR2 SYDVKM. The CDR3 consists of 11 residues. CDR3 nucleotides: TGTGCCAGCAGTTTATTCGAGGAGCAGTTCTTC. Translating it yields CASSLFEEQFF.

The chain recombines TRBV18 with TRBJ2-7, with TRBD2 matching 14 bases. Trimming took 6 bases from V and 5 from J; bases not matched to a gene: 12. The germline V gene encodes CDR1 KGHSH and CDR2 LQKENI. This CDR3 has 17 amino acids. The CDR3 reads CASSRTPGTSGSHEQYF. CDR3 bases: TGTGCCAGCTCGCGGACCCCCGGGACTAGCGGGAGCCACGAGCAGTACTTC. The whole variable domain, remainder taken from reference TRBV18 and TRBJ2-7, is NAGVMQNPRHLVRRRGQEARLRCSPMKGHSHVYWYRQLPEEGLKFMVYLQKENIIDESGMPKERFSAEFPKEGPSILRIQQVVRGDSAAYFCASSRTPGTSGSHEQYFGPGTRLTVT.

The chain joins TRBV28 to TRBJ1-5, with D possibly matching TRBD1 (6 bases). Germline CDR1 and CDR2: MDHEN and SYDVKM. The ends were cut back, 6 bases at V and 1 base at J, with 19 bases in the middle. CDR3 size: 17 residues. The CDR3 region is CASSHRLQGLSNQPQHF. Here the CDR3 DNA reads TGTGCCAGCAGCCACAGGCTCCAGGGGTTAAGCAATCAGCCCCAGCATTTT. The full variable domain, completed using reference TRBV28 and TRBJ1-5, is DVKVTQSSRYLVKRTGEKVFLECVQDMDHENMFWYRQDPGLGLRLIYFSYDVKMKEKGDIPEGYSVSREKKERFSLILESASTNQTSMYLCASSHRLQGLSNQPQHFGDGTRLSIL.